The T cell receptor (beta chain) described here comes from a study of a mutant IDH1 vaccine in newly diagnosed glioma. V was pared by 7 bases and J by 1 base, with 14 bases between. The CDR3 is made up of 14 amino acids. Per the germline V gene, CDR1 is MNHNS and CDR2 is SASEGT. Time point here: baseline, week 1 (first vaccination visit). Documented treatment: pre-vaccination baseline after standard-of-care therapy. Profiled with immunoSEQ multiplex PCR; TCRdb holds only in-frame clones, not every one. Of approximately 92,000 clones listed, 80% are singletons. The sequencing here drew on PBMCs, taken from a glioma patient treated with radiotherapy, temozolomide or both. The V and J genes are TRBV6-1 and TRBJ2-7; D is possibly TRBD1 (5 bases). The clonotype comes from a man aged 40-49 years with glioma. The CDR3 DNA reads as TGTGCCAGCAAGACAGTCTACTCTTCCTACGAGCAGTACTTC. As protein: CASKTVYSSYEQYF.